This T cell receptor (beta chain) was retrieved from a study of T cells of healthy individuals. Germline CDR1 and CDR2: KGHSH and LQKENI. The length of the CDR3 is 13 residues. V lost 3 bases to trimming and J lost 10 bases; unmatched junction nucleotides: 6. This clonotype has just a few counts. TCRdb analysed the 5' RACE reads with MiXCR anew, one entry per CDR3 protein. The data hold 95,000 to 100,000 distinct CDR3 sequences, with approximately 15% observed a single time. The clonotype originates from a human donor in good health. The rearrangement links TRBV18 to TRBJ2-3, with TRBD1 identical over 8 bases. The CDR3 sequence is CASSPPDRDAQYF. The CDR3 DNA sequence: TGTGCCAGCTCACCGCCGGACAGGGATGCGCAGTATTTT.